The rows below give T cell receptor beta chains drawn from one sample of a study of molecular identifiers for immune sequencing clone quantification. TCRdb recomputed calls from the PCR reads with MiXCR, one row per CDR3 protein. The repertoire includes about 97,000 distinct CDR3 sequences, 20% to 25% of them detected once, and 0.85% to 0.95% sits in the top ten. The sequencing sample was made of naive CD8+ T cells from blood, with Jurkat cell RNA spiked in. These TCRs come from a human donor in good health. Some libraries in this study had Jurkat cell RNA spiked in. Each CDR3 is given with its conserved first and last residue. Expanded clones are given a class, and other clones once, few, many or no size at all.

v_gene,len,j_gene,abundance,CDR3aa
TRBV15,13,TRBJ1-1,many,CATTTGLGTEAFF
TRBV27,12,TRBJ2-7,.,CASSFPGDEQYF
TRBV7-9,13,TRBJ2-7,.,CASSPPLSYEQYF
TRBV28,17,TRBJ2-1,.,CASALLKGIEHFNEQFF
TRBV27,17,TRBJ2-7,few,CASSLLSGGRVSYEQYF
TRBV6-1,15,TRBJ2-7,.,CASSNRWHFVDEQYF
TRBV4-1,17,TRBJ2-3,once,CASSASWPSGNVDTQYF
TRBV19,16,TRBJ1-5,many,CASSTGTRGEDQPQHF
TRBV24-1,16,TRBJ2-1,.,CATSGGPTSAYNEQFF
TRBV7-6,15,TRBJ2-5,few,CASSLAGGGQETQYF
TRBV6-5,16,TRBJ2-1,many,CASRPFSGGPYNEQFF
TRBV6-1,13,TRBJ1-5,many,CASTPAGNQPQHF
TRBV4-1,18,TRBJ2-1,.,CASSRQPSGGVLGEEQFF
TRBV2,14,TRBJ2-5,many,CARSGWPEARTQYF
TRBV2,17,TRBJ2-3,many,CAIMPAGPAGVEDTQYF
TRBV12-5,13,TRBJ2-7,.,CASGQGLSYEQYF
TRBV6-1,15,TRBJ1-5,.,CASSGGPGGSQPQHF